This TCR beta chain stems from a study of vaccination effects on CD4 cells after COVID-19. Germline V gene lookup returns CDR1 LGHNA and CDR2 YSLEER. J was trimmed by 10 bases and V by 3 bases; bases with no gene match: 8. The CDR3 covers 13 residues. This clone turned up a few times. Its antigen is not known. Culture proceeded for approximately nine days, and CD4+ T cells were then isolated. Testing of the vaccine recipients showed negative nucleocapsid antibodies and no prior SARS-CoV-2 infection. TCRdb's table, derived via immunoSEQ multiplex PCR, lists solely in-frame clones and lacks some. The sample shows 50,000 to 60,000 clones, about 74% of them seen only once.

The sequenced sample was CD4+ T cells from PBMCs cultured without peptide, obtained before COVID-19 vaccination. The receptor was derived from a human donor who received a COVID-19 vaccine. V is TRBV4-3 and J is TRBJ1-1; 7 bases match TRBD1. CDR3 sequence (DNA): TGCGCCAGCAGCCACGACAGGGATGGAGGAGCTTTCTTT. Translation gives CASSHDRDGGAFF.